This record covers a single T cell receptor beta chain. Its antigen is currently unknown. V trimming: 5 bases; J trimming: 5 bases; junction bases outside the gene matches: 7. CDR1 is MNHEY and CDR2 is SMNVEV in the germline V gene (reference sequence). CDR3 size: 16 residues. This sample is part of a study of long-term antiretroviral therapy in people with HIV. Overall study findings and caveats: In samples taken after ART, diversity increased but remained below transplant donor control levels. Spans of CDR3 length were tighter for HIV repertoires than for controls.

Sequencing relied on immunoSEQ assay v3.0, run at survey level. The protocol was immunoSEQ multiplex PCR, while the TCRdb copy is restricted to in-frame clones and leaves out a portion. The sample carries fewer than 45,000 clones, about four fifths recorded once. The sequence was collected from a man between 18 and 29 years old with HIV. This chain links TRBV27 with TRBJ2-1; 12 bases map to TRBD2. Material: unsorted PBMCs, obtained 0.3 years after starting antiretroviral therapy. The CDR3 sequence is CASSLASGGGNNEQFF. DNA of the CDR3: TGTGCCAGCAGTCTCGCTAGCGGGGGGGGGAACAATGAGCAGTTCTTC.